The 11 T cell receptor beta chains listed next were all sequenced from one sample in a study of T-cell reconstitution after alpha-beta-depleted transplantation in children. The authors prepared the TCRbeta library with unique molecular identifiers. TCRdb reprocessed the PCR reads with MiXCR, giving one entry per CDR3 protein. The sample holds hundreds of thousands of distinct CDR3 sequences; roughly 13% are singletons and the top ten take 2.2%. Sequencing was performed on PBMCs, mostly from graft donor cells, taken 360 days after TCRalphabeta/CD19-depleted stem cell transplant. The receptor source for this set is a male patient between 10 and 17 years old who had a stem cell transplant for acute myeloid leukemia, so the T cells may come from the graft donor.

This clonotype was seen many times. The rearrangement joins TRBV28 to TRBJ1-2; D perhaps matches TRBD1 (5 bases). Germline CDR1 is MDHEN and CDR2 is SYDVKM. This CDR3 is built from 14 residues. V dropped 6 bases and J dropped 3 bases, with 14 bases sitting between them. The CDR3, as DNA: TGTGCCAGCAGCCGCCGGGGGTGGGACTATGGCTACACCTTC. Translating it yields CASSRRGWDYGYTF.

V gene TRBV12-3 or TRBV12-4 combines with J gene TRBJ1-3; D not certain. V lost 3 bases and J 3 bases, leaving 12 bases between the germline ends. The CDR3 runs 15 residues. The CDR3 region has the DNA TGTGCCAGCAGTTTTTCGGGGAGTGGTGGAAACACCATATATTTT. Amino acid sequence: CASSFSGSGGNTIYF.

This clonotype occurred many times. The chain employs TRBV28 and TRBJ2-7, with D possibly called TRBD1 or TRBD2 (7 bases each). The germline gives CDR1 MDHEN, CDR2 SYDVKM. The CDR3 contains 17 residues. Deletions cut 7 bases from V and 5 bases from J, with 27 bases between. The CDR3 DNA sequence: TGTGCCAGCACCTTAAGGGGGGGATGGACAGGACCCCACGAGCAGTACTTC. Encoded protein: CASTLRGGWTGPHEQYF.

This chain links TRBV11-1 with TRBJ2-1; the match to TRBD2 covers 10 bases. The CDR3 is made up of 18 amino acids. Losses at the gene ends were 4 bases for V and 6 bases for J; bases not matched to a gene: 15. CDR1 and CDR2 from the germline V gene are SGHAT and FQDESV (reference sequence). The CDR3 reads CASSSSQREGQVPNEQFF. Here the CDR3 DNA reads TGTGCCAGCAGCTCCTCCCAGCGGGAGGGCCAGGTTCCCAATGAGCAGTTCTTC. Full variable domain (rest looked up from reference TRBV11-1 and TRBJ2-1): EAEVAQSPRYKITEKSQAVAFWCDPISGHATLYWYRQILGQGPELLVQFQDESVVDDSQLPKDRFSAERLKGVDSTLKIQPAELGDSAMYLCASSSSQREGQVPNEQFFGPGTRLTVL.

In this sample, this clonotype turned up a few times. The genes are TRBV29-1 and TRBJ2-5; no reliable D call. Germline V gene data show CDR1 as SQVTM and CDR2 as ANQGSEA. The CDR3 spans 13 residues. The V and J ends lost 4 bases and 5 bases respectively, with 14 bases between them. The CDR3 bases are TGCAGCGTTGCCCCATTAATAAGGGAGACCCAGTACTTC. This gives the protein CSVAPLIRETQYF.

The chain combines TRBV20-1 with TRBJ2-5, with 10 bases lining up with TRBD2. The CDR3 has 16 residues. The J segment lost 4 bases and the V segment lost 0 bases, leaving 8 bases of the junction unmatched. CDR1 is DFQATT and CDR2 is SNEGSKA in the germline V gene (reference sequence). The CDR3 region has the DNA TGCAGTGCTAGAGATCTGCTAGCGGGAGTAGTAGAGACCCAGTACTTC. Residues: CSARDLLAGVVETQYF.

As for this clonotype: Compared with germline, one end of the junction differs, possibly owing to a read error. This chain joins TRBV3-1 and TRBJ2-2, with 10 bases that match TRBD2. CDR1 is LGHDT, CDR2 YNNKEL, per germline (reference sequence). This CDR3 spans 16 amino acids. As DNA, the CDR3 is TGTGCCAGCCGAGCGGGAGGGCGCCCGAACACCTGGGAGCTGTTTTTT. Translating it yields CASRAGGRPNTWELFF.

This clonotype was seen ten or more times. The rearrangement joins TRBV6-5 to TRBJ2-5; TRBD1 matches 8 bases. This CDR3 is 18 amino acids long. In germline, CDR1 is MNHEY, CDR2 SVGAGI. With 0 bases clipped from V and 2 bases from J, the junction kept 11 bases outside the gene matches. The CDR3 bases are TGTGCCAGCAGTTACTCGAACCCCCAGGGGGCAAATCAAGAGACCCAGTACTTC. This gives the protein CASSYSNPQGANQETQYF.

With respect to this clonotype: The junction does not match germline at one end; this may be a read error. The chain uses TRBV27 and TRBJ1-5; D remains unclear. Germline CDR1 reads MNHEY; CDR2 reads SMNVEV (reference sequence). The CDR3 contains 16 residues. Here the CDR3 reads CASSPLILGSNQPQNF. The CDR3 DNA reads TGTGCCAGCAGTCCCTTAATTTTAGGCTCCAATCAGCCCCAGAATTTT.

The sample holds a few counts of this clonotype. J is TRBJ2-2 and V is TRBV7-2, with D unresolved. The CDR3 length is 13 residues. V lost 4 bases and J 8 bases, leaving 11 bases between the germline ends. CDR1 is SGHTA, CDR2 FQGNSA, per germline. The CDR3 sequence: CASSSRWWGELFF. CDR3 bases: TGTGCCAGCAGCTCTCGGTGGTGGGGGGAGCTGTTTTTT.

In this sample, this clonotype turned up a few times. This chain uses TRBV6-1 with TRBJ2-7; the match to TRBD2 covers 7 bases. This CDR3 comprises 14 residues. With 10 bases clipped from V and 4 bases from J, the junction kept 13 bases outside the gene matches. CDR1 and CDR2 (germline): MNHNS, SASEGT. The DNA of the CDR3 is TGTGCCACCAAGCGGGATTCACCCTTATACGAGCAGTACTTC. It codes for CATKRDSPLYEQYF.